The clone carrying this T cell receptor beta chain occurred many times. What it binds is not known. These data originate in a study of Graves' ophthalmopathy and Graves' hyperthyroidism. General study points: Stable hyperthyroidism and ophthalmopathy were told apart by a 13-signature model, which achieved about 88% sensitivity and around 80% specificity. Appearing in blood as well were most expanded thyroid clonotypes above 0.001 frequency.

Transcripts of RNA were the source for amplifying TCR beta CDR3 regions. A first-round RT-PCR used HTBI primers, followed by a second-round multiplex PCR. TCRdb called the multiplex PCR reads again in MiXCR, with one record for every CDR3 protein. The sample consists of over 500,000 distinct CDR3 sequences, over 20% of them appearing once. Calling hyperthyroidism stable required that no ophthalmopathy show up within 18 months of follow-up. V dropped 10 bases and J dropped 4; count of bases not matched to a gene: 13. The CDR3 is 14 residues long. Per germline, CDR1 MNHNS and CDR2 SASEGT. This TCR came from a woman under 30 with stable Graves' hyperthyroidism. Some clones in this sample may be carry-over from other donors' samples. The rearrangement joins TRBV6-1 to TRBJ2-7; 7 nucleotides align to TRBD1. The specimen sequenced was peripheral blood. CDR3 sequence reads: CATKRGQGGYEQYF. The CDR3 nucleotides are TGTGCCACCAAAAGGGGGCAGGGTGGGTACGAGCAGTACTTC.